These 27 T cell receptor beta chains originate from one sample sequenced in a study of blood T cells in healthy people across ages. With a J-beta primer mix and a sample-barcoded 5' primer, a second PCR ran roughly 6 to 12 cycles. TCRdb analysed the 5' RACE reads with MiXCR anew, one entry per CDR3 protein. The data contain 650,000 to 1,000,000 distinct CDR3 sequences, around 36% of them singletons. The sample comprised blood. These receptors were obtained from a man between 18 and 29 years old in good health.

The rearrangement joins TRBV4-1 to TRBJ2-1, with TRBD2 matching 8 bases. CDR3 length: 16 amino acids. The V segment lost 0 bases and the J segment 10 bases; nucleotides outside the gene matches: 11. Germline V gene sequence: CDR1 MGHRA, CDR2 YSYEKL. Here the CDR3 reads CASSQDSGEALREQFF. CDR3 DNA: TGCGCCAGCAGCCAAGATAGCGGGGAGGCGCTGCGGGAGCAGTTCTTC.

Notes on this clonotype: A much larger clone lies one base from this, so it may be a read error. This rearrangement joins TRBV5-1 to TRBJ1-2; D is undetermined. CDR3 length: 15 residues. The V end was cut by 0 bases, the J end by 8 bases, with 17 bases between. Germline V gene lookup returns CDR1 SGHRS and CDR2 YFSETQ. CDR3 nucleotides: TGCGCCAGCAGCTTGGGACGCCGCCTCCCGTCGGGCTACACCTTC. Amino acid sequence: CASSLGRRLPSGYTF.

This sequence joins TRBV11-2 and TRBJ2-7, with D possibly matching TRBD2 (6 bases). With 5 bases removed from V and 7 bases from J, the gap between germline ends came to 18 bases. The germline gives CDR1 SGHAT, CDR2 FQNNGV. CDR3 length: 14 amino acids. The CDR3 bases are TGTGCCAGCAGCCTGGACTACTCCTACAATGAGCAGTACTTC. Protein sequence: CASSLDYSYNEQYF. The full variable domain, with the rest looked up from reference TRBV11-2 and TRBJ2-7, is EAGVAQSPRYKIIEKRQSVAFWCNPISGHATLYWYQQILGQGPKLLIQFQNNGVVDDSQLPKDRFSAERLKGVDSTLKIQPAKLEDSAVYLCASSLDYSYNEQYFGPGTRLTVT.

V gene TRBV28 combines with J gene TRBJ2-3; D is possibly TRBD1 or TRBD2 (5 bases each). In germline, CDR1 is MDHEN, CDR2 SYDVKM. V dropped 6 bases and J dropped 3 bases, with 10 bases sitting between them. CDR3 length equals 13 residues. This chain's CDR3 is CASRDGATDTQYF. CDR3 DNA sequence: TGTGCCAGCAGAGACGGGGCGACAGATACGCAGTATTTT.

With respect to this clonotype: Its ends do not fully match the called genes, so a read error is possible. CDR3 region: CASSPGTSGGPRTDMQYF. The CDR3 DNA follows: TGTGCCAGCAGCCCCGGGACTAGCGGGGGACCGCGCACAGATATGCAGTATTTT. The genes are TRBV9 and TRBJ2-3, with TRBD2 identical over 14 bases. This CDR3 contains 18 residues. Germline loops: CDR1 SGDLS, CDR2 YYNGEE. The complete variable domain, with remaining parts taken from reference TRBV9 and TRBJ2-3, reads DSGVTQTPKHLITATGQRVTLRCSPRSGDLSVYWYQQSLDQGLQFLIQYYNGEERAKGNILERFSAQQFPDLHSELNLSSLELGDSALYFCASSPGTSGGPRTDMQYFGPGTRLTVL.

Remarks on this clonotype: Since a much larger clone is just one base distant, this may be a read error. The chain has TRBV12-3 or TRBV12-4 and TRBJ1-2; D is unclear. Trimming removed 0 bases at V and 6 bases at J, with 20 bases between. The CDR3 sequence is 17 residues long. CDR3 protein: CASSLAPVGRLNHGYTF. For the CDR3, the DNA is TGTGCCAGCAGTTTAGCCCCTGTTGGCAGGCTCAACCATGGCTACACCTTC.

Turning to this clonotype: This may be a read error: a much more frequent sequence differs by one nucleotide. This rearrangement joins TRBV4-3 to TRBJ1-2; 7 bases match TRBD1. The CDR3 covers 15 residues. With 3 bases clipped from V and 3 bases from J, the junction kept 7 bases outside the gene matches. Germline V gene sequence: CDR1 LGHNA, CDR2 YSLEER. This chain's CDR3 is CASSHTRQGHYGYTF. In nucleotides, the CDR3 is TGCGCCAGCAGCCATACAAGACAGGGTCACTATGGCTACACCTTC.

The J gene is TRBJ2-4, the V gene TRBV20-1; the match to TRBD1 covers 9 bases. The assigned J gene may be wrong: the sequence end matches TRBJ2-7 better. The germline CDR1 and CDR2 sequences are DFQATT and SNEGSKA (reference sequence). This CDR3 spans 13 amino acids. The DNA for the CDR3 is TGCAGTGCTAGGTTGGGACAGGGCTACGAGCAGTACTTC. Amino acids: CSARLGQGYEQYF.

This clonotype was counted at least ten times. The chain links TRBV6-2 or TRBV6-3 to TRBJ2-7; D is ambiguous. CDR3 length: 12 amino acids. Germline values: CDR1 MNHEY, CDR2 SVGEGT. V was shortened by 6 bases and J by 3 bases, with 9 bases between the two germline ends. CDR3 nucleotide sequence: TGTGCCAGCAGAAACCCCCTCTACGAGCAGTACTTC. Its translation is CASRNPLYEQYF.

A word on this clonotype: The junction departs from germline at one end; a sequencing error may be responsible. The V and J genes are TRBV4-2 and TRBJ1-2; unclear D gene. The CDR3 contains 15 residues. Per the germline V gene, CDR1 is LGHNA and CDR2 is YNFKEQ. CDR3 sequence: CANSQYPGSNYGYTF. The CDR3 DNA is TGTGCCAACAGCCAGTATCCCGGGTCCAACTATGGCTACACCTTC.

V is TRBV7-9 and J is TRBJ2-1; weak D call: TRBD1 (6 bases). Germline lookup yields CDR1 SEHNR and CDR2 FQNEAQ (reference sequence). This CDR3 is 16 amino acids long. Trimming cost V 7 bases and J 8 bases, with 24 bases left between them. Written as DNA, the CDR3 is TGTGCCAGCAAGATTGTAAGGACAGCCATAGGGGATGAGCAGTTCTTC. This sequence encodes CASKIVRTAIGDEQFF.

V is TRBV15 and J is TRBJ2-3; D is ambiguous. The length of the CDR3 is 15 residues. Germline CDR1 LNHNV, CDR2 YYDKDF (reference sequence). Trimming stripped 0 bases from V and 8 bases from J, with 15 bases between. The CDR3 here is CATSRDKPPVTTQYF. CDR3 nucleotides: TGTGCCACCAGCAGAGATAAGCCCCCAGTAACTACGCAGTATTTT.

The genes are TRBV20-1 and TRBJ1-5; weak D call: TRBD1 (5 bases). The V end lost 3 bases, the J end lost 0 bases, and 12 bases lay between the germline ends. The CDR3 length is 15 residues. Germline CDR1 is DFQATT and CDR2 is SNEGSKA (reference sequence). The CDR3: CSASKGADSNQPQHF. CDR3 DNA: TGCAGTGCTAGTAAAGGGGCAGATAGCAATCAGCCCCAGCATTTT.

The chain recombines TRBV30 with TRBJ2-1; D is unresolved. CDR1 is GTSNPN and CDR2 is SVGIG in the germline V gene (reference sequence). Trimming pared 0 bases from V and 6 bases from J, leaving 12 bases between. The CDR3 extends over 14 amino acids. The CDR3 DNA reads TGTGCCTGGAGTGTTCGGCGGCGGCTCAATGAGCAGTTCTTC. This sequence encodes CAWSVRRRLNEQFF.

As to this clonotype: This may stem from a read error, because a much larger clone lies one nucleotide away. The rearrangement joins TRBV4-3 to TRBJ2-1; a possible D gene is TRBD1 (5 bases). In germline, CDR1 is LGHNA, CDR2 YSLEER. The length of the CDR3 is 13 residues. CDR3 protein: CASNQDGQGGQFF. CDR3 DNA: TGCGCCAGCAACCAAGATGGGCAGGGTGGGCAGTTCTTC.

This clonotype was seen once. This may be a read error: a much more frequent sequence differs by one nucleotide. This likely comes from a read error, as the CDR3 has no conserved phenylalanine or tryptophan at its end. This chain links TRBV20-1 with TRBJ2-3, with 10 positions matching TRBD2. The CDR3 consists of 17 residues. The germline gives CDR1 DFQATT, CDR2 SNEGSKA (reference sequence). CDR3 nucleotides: TGCAGTGCCAGAGGCATCCAGCGGGGGGGAAACACAGATACGCAGTATCTT. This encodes CSARGIQRGGNTDTQYL.

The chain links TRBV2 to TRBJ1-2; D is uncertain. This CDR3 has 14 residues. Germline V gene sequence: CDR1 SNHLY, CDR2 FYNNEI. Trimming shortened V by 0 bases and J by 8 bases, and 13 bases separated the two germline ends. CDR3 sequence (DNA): TGTGCCAGCAGTGAAGCGCTTCGGGGTTCGGGCTACACCTTC. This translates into CASSEALRGSGYTF.

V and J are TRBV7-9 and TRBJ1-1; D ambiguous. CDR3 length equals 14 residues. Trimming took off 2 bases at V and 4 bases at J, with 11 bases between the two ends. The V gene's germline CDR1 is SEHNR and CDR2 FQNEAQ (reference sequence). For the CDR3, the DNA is TGTGCCAGCAGCTTATTAGGGTGGGGCACTGAAGCTTTCTTT. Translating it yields CASSLLGWGTEAFF.

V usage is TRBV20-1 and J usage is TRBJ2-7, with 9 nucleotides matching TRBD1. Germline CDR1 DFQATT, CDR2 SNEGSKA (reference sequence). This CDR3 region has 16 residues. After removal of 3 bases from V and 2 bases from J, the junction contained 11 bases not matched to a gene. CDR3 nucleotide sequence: TGCAGTGCTAGTCACACCTCCGGGACAGGGACCTACGAGCAGTACTTC. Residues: CSASHTSGTGTYEQYF.

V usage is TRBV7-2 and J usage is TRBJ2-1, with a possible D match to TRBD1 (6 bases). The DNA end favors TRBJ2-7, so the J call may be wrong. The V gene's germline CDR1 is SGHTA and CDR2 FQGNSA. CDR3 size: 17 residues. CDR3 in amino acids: CASSRNPGTSFYNEQYF. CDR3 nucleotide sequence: TGTGCCAGCAGCCGTAATCCCGGGACAAGTTTTTACAATGAGCAGTACTTC.

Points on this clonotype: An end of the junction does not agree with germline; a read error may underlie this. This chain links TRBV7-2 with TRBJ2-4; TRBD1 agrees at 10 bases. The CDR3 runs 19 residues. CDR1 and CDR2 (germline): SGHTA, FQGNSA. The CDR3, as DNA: TGTGCCAGCAGCCTAGCCCCGGGACAGGGGACCCTAGCCAAAAACATTCAGTACTTC. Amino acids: CASSLAPGQGTLAKNIQYF.

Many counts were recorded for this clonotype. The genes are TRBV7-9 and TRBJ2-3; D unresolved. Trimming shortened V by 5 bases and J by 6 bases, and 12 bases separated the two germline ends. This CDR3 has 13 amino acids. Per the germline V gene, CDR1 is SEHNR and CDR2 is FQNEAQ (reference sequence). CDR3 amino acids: CASSPSSADTQYF. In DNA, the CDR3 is TGTGCCAGCAGCCCTAGTAGTGCGGATACGCAGTATTTT. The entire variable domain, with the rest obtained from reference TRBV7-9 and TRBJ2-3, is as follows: DTGVSQNPRHKITKRGQNVTFRCDPISEHNRLYWYRQTLGQGPEFLTYFQNEAQLEKSRLLSDRFSAERPKGSFSTLEIQRTEQGDSAMYLCASSPSSADTQYFGPGTRLTVL.

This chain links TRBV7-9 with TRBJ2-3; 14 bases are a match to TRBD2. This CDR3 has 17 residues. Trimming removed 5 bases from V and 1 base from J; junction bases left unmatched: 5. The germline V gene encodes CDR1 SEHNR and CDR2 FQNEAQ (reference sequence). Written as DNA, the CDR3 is TGTGCCAGCAGCCCCCTGACTAGCGGGGGGGGCACAGATACGCAGTATTTT. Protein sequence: CASSPLTSGGGTDTQYF.

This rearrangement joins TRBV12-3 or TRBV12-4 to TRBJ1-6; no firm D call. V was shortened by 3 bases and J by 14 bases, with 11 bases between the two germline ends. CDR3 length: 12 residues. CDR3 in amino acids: CASSLTVWALHF. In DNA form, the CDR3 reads TGTGCCAGCAGTTTGACTGTTTGGGCCCTCCACTTT.

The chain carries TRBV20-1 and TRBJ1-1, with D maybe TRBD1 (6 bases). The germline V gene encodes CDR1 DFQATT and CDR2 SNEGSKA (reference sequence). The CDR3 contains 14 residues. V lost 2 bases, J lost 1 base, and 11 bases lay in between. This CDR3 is CSARSGGGNTEAFF. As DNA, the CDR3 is TGCAGTGCTAGAAGCGGGGGCGGGAACACTGAAGCTTTCTTT.

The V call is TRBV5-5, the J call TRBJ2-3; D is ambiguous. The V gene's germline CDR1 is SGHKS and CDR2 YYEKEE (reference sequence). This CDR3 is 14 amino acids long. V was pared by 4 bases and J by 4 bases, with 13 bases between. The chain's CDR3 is CASSGVSVADTQYF. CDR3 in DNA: TGTGCCAGCAGCGGAGTAAGCGTGGCAGATACGCAGTATTTT.

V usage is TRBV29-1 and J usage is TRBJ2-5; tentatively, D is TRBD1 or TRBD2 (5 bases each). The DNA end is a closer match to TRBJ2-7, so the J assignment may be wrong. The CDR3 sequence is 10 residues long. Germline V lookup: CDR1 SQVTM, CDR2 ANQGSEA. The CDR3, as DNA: TGCAGCGTTGGAGGGGTCGAGCAGTACTTC. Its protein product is CSVGGVEQYF.